This TCR beta chain is drawn from a study of PD-L1 blockade in urothelial cancer. Only in-frame clones appear in the TCRdb table, and some are missing; sequencing was by immunoSEQ multiplex PCR. The repertoire holds 45,000 or so clones, with 82% as singletons. Germline CDR1 and CDR2: MNHGY and SAAAGT. The CDR3 runs to 17 residues. Losses at the gene ends were 6 bases for V and 7 bases for J; bases not matched to a gene: 13. The time point: pretreatment peripheral blood. The sample was PBMCs, taken around atezolizumab (anti-PD-L1) treatment. The clonotype was recovered from a man aged 50 to 59 with urothelial cancer. The rearrangement joins TRBV6-8 to TRBJ2-1; 12 bases are shared with TRBD2. The DNA of the CDR3 is TGTGCCAGCAGCCCCCCTCCCCCTAGCGGGAGGGGAAATGAGCAGTTCTTC. Translating gives CASSPPPPSGRGNEQFF.